The rows below give T cell receptor beta chains drawn from one sample of a study of regulatory T cells in long-lasting Graves disease. TCRdb fed the multiplex PCR reads into MiXCR, producing one record per CDR3 protein. The sample records almost 450,000 distinct CDR3 sequences, around 17% being singletons. In addition, the sample was reused for a study of T cells in Graves' hyperthyroidism and ophthalmopathy.

The source was peripheral blood mononuclear cells (PBMCs), collected at new diagnosis, from a patient treated with antithyroid drugs. The receptors shown here come from a woman aged 25 to 39 with Graves disease. The CDR3 runs from the conserved cysteine through the conserved F or W. Fields, in order: D gene, CDR3 length, clone size, V gene, J gene, CDR3 protein, CDR3 DNA. A D gene is named only where the DNA matches it firmly. Clone size is not always given. Where it is, it says once, few, many or a class for expanded clones.

D gene: .; CDR3 length: 13; clone size: .; V gene: TRBV7-6; J gene: TRBJ2-2; CDR3 protein: CASSSAQTGELFF; CDR3 DNA: TGTGCCAGCAGCTCCGCCCAAACCGGGGAGCTGTTTTTT
D gene: TRBD1; CDR3 length: 13; clone size: many; V gene: TRBV28; J gene: TRBJ2-2; CDR3 protein: CASSRQGSGELFF; CDR3 DNA: TGTGCCAGCAGTCGACAGGGCTCCGGGGAGCTGTTTTTT
D gene: TRBD2; CDR3 length: 17; clone size: many; V gene: TRBV2; J gene: TRBJ2-4; CDR3 protein: CASSKGGAGVAKNIQYF; CDR3 DNA: TGTGCCAGCAGTAAAGGGGGAGCGGGAGTGGCCAAAAACATTCAGTACTTC
D gene: .; CDR3 length: 13; clone size: .; V gene: TRBV20-1; J gene: TRBJ2-1; CDR3 protein: CSARVGVNNEQFF; CDR3 DNA: TGCAGTGCTAGAGTGGGAGTGAACAATGAGCAGTTCTTC
D gene: TRBD2; CDR3 length: 17; clone size: .; V gene: TRBV7-9; J gene: TRBJ2-1; CDR3 protein: CASSLAGGPFSYNEQFF; CDR3 DNA: TGTGCCAGCAGCTTAGCGGGAGGGCCTTTCTCCTACAATGAGCAGTTCTTC
D gene: .; CDR3 length: 13; clone size: many; V gene: TRBV29-1; J gene: TRBJ1-5; CDR3 protein: CSVQQGRGQPQHF; CDR3 DNA: TGCAGCGTTCAACAGGGCCGGGGCCAGCCCCAGCATTTT
D gene: .; CDR3 length: 15; clone size: many; V gene: TRBV6-9; J gene: TRBJ1-1; CDR3 protein: CASSYAAGRGTEAFF; CDR3 DNA: TGTGCCAGCAGTTACGCCGCGGGACGGGGCACTGAAGCTTTCTTT
D gene: .; CDR3 length: 12; clone size: many; V gene: TRBV3-1; J gene: TRBJ2-3; CDR3 protein: CASSQVADTQYF; CDR3 DNA: TGTGCCAGCAGCCAAGTAGCGGATACGCAGTATTTT
D gene: .; CDR3 length: 14; clone size: many; V gene: TRBV2; J gene: TRBJ2-2; CDR3 protein: CASTLAGYTGELFF; CDR3 DNA: TGTGCCAGTACCCTGGCGGGATATACCGGGGAGCTGTTTTTT
D gene: .; CDR3 length: 15; clone size: many; V gene: TRBV7-2; J gene: TRBJ2-7; CDR3 protein: CASSLQTGTAYEQYF; CDR3 DNA: TGTGCCAGCAGCTTACAAACTGGGACGGCCTACGAGCAGTACTTC
D gene: TRBD2; CDR3 length: 14; clone size: many; V gene: TRBV7-9; J gene: TRBJ2-3; CDR3 protein: CASSPLATTDTQYF; CDR3 DNA: TGTGCCAGCAGCCCACTAGCGACCACAGATACGCAGTATTTT
D gene: .; CDR3 length: 16; clone size: many; V gene: TRBV20-1; J gene: TRBJ2-1; CDR3 protein: CSARDYRRTTYNEQFF; CDR3 DNA: TGCAGTGCTAGAGATTATAGGAGAACAACCTACAATGAGCAGTTCTTC
D gene: .; CDR3 length: 13; clone size: few; V gene: TRBV19; J gene: TRBJ1-3; CDR3 protein: CASILGPGNTIYF; CDR3 DNA: TGTGCCAGTATCCTGGGACCTGGAAACACCATATATTTT
D gene: .; CDR3 length: 16; clone size: many; V gene: TRBV28; J gene: TRBJ1-1; CDR3 protein: CASSFISWTDNTEAFF; CDR3 DNA: TGTGCCAGCAGTTTTATCAGTTGGACAGACAACACTGAAGCTTTCTTT
D gene: TRBD1; CDR3 length: 14; clone size: .; V gene: TRBV3-1; J gene: TRBJ2-1; CDR3 protein: CASSQDGGQGLWYF; CDR3 DNA: TGTGCCAGCAGCCAAGATGGGGGACAGGGACTTTGGTACTTC